A selection of T cell receptor beta chains follows, all from one sample in a study of cytotoxic CD8 clonotypes in ibrutinib-treated CLL. The method was immunoSEQ multiplex PCR; TCRdb's version includes in-frame clones alone and lacks a portion of them. The sample holds more than 200,000 clones; 70% are singletons and the top ten take 15%. Sequencing was performed on PBMCs, taken after 24 months of ibrutinib treatment. The source of these receptors is a human donor with chronic lymphocytic leukemia. Each CDR3 is given with its conserved first and last residue. The order of the fields is clone size, V gene, J gene, CDR3 length, D gene, CDR3 protein, CDR3 DNA. A D gene is named only where the DNA matches it firmly. For some rows the clone size is stated as once, few or many, or as a class when expanded; others skip it.

.	TRBV11-3	TRBJ2-3	13	.	CASSFVEADTQYF	TGTGCCAGCAGCTTCGTGGAGGCAGATACGCAGTATTTT
few	TRBV6-1	TRBJ2-7	13	.	CASRVPSSYEQYF	TGTGCCAGCAGGGTACCGAGCTCCTACGAGCAGTACTTC
.	TRBV19	TRBJ2-5	13	.	CASSIRVGETQYF	TGTGCCAGTAGTATACGGGTAGGGGAGACCCAGTACTTC
once	TRBV9	TRBJ2-1	15	.	CASSHTGLSYNEQFF	TGTGCCAGCAGCCATACGGGACTCTCCTACAATGAGCAGTTCTTC
few	TRBV15	TRBJ2-7	15	.	CATSSGVVLSYEQYF	TGTGCCACCAGCAGTGGTGTAGTCCTAAGCTACGAGCAGTACTTC
.	TRBV4-1	TRBJ2-2	15	TRBD1	CASSEGTGPTGELFF	TGCGCCAGCAGCGAAGGGACAGGGCCCACCGGGGAGCTGTTTTTT
.	TRBV9	TRBJ2-7	15	TRBD2	CASSLETSGIHEQYF	TGTGCCAGCAGCCTGGAGACTAGCGGGATCCACGAGCAGTACTTC
.	TRBV4-1	TRBJ2-7	13	.	CASSQAPRDEQYF	TGCGCCAGCAGCCAGGCGCCCAGGGACGAGCAGTACTTC
few	TRBV28	TRBJ1-2	12	.	CASRAPLFGYTF	TGTGCCAGCAGAGCCCCCTTATTTGGCTACACCTTC
.	TRBV19	TRBJ2-7	15	TRBD1	CASRPPQGASYEQYF	TGTGCCAGTAGACCGCCGCAGGGGGCATCCTACGAGCAGTACTTC
.	TRBV29-1	TRBJ1-1	10	.	CSATTGTDDF	TGCAGCGCTACGACCGGGACTGACGATTTT
.	TRBV6-6	TRBJ2-2	13	.	CASSLSRAGELFF	TGTGCCAGCAGTCTATCCAGGGCCGGGGAGCTGTTTTTT
.	TRBV11-2	TRBJ2-2	15	.	CASSLQQEITGELFF	TGTGCCAGCAGCTTACAGCAGGAAATCACCGGGGAGCTGTTTTTT
.	TRBV27	TRBJ2-2	14	TRBD1	CASRKGQITGELFF	TGTGCCAGCAGGAAGGGACAGATCACCGGGGAGCTGTTTTTT
.	TRBV7-3	TRBJ2-3	15	TRBD2	CASSFSGRAGDTQYF	TGTGCCAGCAGCTTTAGCGGGAGGGCCGGAGATACGCAGTATTTT
once	TRBV7-8	TRBJ1-1	13	.	CASSSDRDTEAFF	TGTGCCAGCAGCTCCGATCGAGACACTGAAGCTTTCTTT
.	TRBV5-6	TRBJ2-7	14	.	CASSRLQSRDEQYF	TGTGCCAGCAGCCGCCTCCAGTCCCGCGACGAGCAGTACTTC
.	TRBV5-4	TRBJ2-6	17	.	CASSGGGGIPGANVLTF	TGTGCCAGCAGCGGCGGCGGAGGGATTCCTGGGGCCAACGTCCTGACTTTC
.	TRBV14	TRBJ2-2	15	TRBD2	CASSHGTSVTGELFF	TGTGCCAGCAGCCACGGGACTAGCGTCACCGGGGAGCTGTTTTTT
.	TRBV18	TRBJ1-2	14	.	CASSPTDTNYGYTF	TGTGCCAGCTCACCGACTGATACTAACTATGGCTACACCTTC
few	TRBV23-1	TRBJ1-5	17	TRBD1	CASSQSRQGAGVQPQHF	TGCGCCAGCAGTCAATCGCGGCAGGGGGCGGGTGTGCAGCCCCAGCATTTT
.	TRBV6-5	TRBJ2-5	16	TRBD1	CASSYSGQGLAETQYF	TGTGCCAGCAGTTACTCCGGACAGGGTCTTGCTGAGACCCAGTACTTC
.	TRBV9	TRBJ2-7	14	.	CASSLSGLRAEQYF	TGTGCCAGCAGCCTCAGTGGGTTACGGGCCGAGCAGTACTTC
.	TRBV29-1	TRBJ2-2	15	TRBD1	CSVKPGQGATGELFF	TGCAGCGTGAAACCGGGACAGGGGGCAACCGGGGAGCTGTTTTTT
.	TRBV2	TRBJ1-5	13	.	CASSSQDNQPQHF	TGTGCCAGCAGTTCTCAAGACAATCAGCCCCAGCATTTT
.	TRBV9	TRBJ1-2	14	.	CASSPPSGLYGYTF	TGTGCCAGCAGCCCCCCTTCGGGCCTGTATGGCTACACCTTC
.	TRBV7-2	TRBJ2-5	15	.	CASSLRGRDGETQYF	TGTGCCAGCAGCTTAAGGGGTAGGGATGGGGAGACCCAGTACTTC
.	TRBV5-4	TRBJ2-1	15	TRBD2	CASSKGLAVYNEQFF	TGTGCCAGCAGCAAGGGACTAGCGGTCTACAATGAGCAGTTCTTC
.	TRBV30	TRBJ1-4	14	.	CAWGLRATNEKLFF	TGTGCCTGGGGACTCCGGGCAACTAATGAAAAACTGTTTTTT
.	TRBV7-3	TRBJ2-3	15	.	CASSLEPGGPDTQYF	TGTGCCAGCAGCTTAGAACCGGGGGGCCCAGATACGCAGTATTTT
.	TRBV30	TRBJ2-1	11	.	CAWMLGNEQFF	TGTGCCTGGATGCTAGGGAATGAGCAGTTCTTC
.	TRBV2	TRBJ2-1	15	.	CASSDYRDWRNEQFF	TGTGCCAGCAGTGATTACAGAGATTGGAGAAATGAGCAGTTCTTC
.	TRBV18	TRBJ2-7	14	.	CASSPRDPPYEQYF	TGTGCCAGCTCACCACGGGACCCTCCGTACGAGCAGTACTTC
.	TRBV29-1	TRBJ2-1	13	.	CSVQRQDYNEQFF	TGCAGCGTTCAACGACAGGACTACAATGAGCAGTTCTTC
.	TRBV25-1	TRBJ2-7	13	.	CASSEYGPYEQYF	TGTGCCAGCAGTGAATACGGCCCTTACGAGCAGTACTTC